The 16 T cell receptor beta chains below all came from one sample that was sequenced in a study of CD8+ T cells in alopecia areata. TCR sequencing used cDNA made by reverse transcription of extracted RNA. Sequencing used immunoSEQ multiplex PCR; TCRdb keeps in-frame clones, though not all of them. The data show around 160,000 clones, about 60% seen once. Described treatment: oral pan-JAK inhibitor, 5-10 mg twice daily. Sample: CD4+ T cells sorted from blood, taken at week 24, from a patient treated with tofacitinib. All receptors derive from a human donor with alopecia areata.

In its sample, this clone was seen a few times. The CDR3 region is CASSQAQTNYGYTF. DNA for the CDR3: TGTGCCAGCAGCCAAGCCCAGACTAACTATGGCTACACCTTC. This chain uses TRBV4-2 with TRBJ1-2; no firm D call. The V end was cut by 1 base, the J end by 0 bases, with 6 bases between. The CDR3 is made up of 14 amino acids. Germline lookup yields CDR1 LGHNA and CDR2 YNFKEQ.

Only a few counts were recorded for this clone. V and J are TRBV30 and TRBJ2-7; perhaps TRBD1 as D (5 bases). Germline V gene lookup returns CDR1 GTSNPN and CDR2 SVGIG (reference sequence). This CDR3 spans 13 amino acids. Trimming removed 1 base at V and 3 bases at J, with 10 bases between. DNA for the CDR3: TGTGCCTGGAGTGGCACAGGCTTCTACGAGCAGTACTTC. Encoded protein: CAWSGTGFYEQYF.

The chain is built from TRBV7-2 and TRBJ2-3; 7 bases map to TRBD2. Germline V gene sequence: CDR1 SGHTA, CDR2 FQGNSA. The V gene end was trimmed by 5 bases and the J gene end by 3 bases; junction bases not matched to a gene: 11. The CDR3 is 16 residues long. CDR3 in amino acids: CASSDSPGLHTDTQYF. CDR3 DNA: TGTGCCAGCAGCGATTCCCCGGGACTACATACAGATACGCAGTATTTT.

V and J are TRBV6-5 and TRBJ2-7, with 7 bases that match TRBD1. This CDR3 contains 13 residues. Germline V CDR1 and CDR2: MNHEY, SVGAGI. V trimming: 5 bases; J trimming: 3 bases; junction bases outside the gene matches: 4. The CDR3 is CASSRQGVYEQYF. The CDR3 DNA reads TGTGCCAGCAGTCGTCAGGGGGTCTACGAGCAGTACTTC.

The chain carries TRBV4-1 and TRBJ2-5; D possibly corresponds to TRBD1 (5 bases). The CDR3 has 13 residues. V gave up 2 bases and J gave up 4 bases, with 8 bases separating them. Germline values: CDR1 MGHRA, CDR2 YSYEKL. The CDR3 coding sequence is TGCGCCAGCAGCCAAATTAGGGGAGAGACCCAGTACTTC. This sequence encodes CASSQIRGETQYF.

This clone is a singleton in its sample. This chain uses TRBV15 with TRBJ2-5, with 8 bases fitting TRBD1. This CDR3 has 15 residues. V lost 2 bases to trimming and J lost 5 bases; unmatched junction nucleotides: 7. Germline V gene data show CDR1 as LNHNV and CDR2 as YYDKDF (reference sequence). CDR3 loop: CATSRSPDRAETQYF. The DNA for the CDR3 is TGTGCCACCAGCAGATCCCCGGACAGGGCGGAGACCCAGTACTTC.

This sequence joins TRBV29-1 and TRBJ1-1; D perhaps matches TRBD1 (6 bases). Germline CDR1 and CDR2: SQVTM and ANQGSEA. V lost 2 bases, J lost 3 bases, and 13 bases lay in between. The CDR3 has 14 amino acids. CDR3 bases: TGCAGCGTTGAATTGCGGGGGGCACACACTGAAGCTTTCTTT. This translates into CSVELRGAHTEAFF.

In the case of this clone: The identical CDR3 is also encoded by other nucleotide sequences in the sample. This chain connects TRBV29-1 to TRBJ1-1; D is perhaps TRBD1 (5 bases). V was shortened by 2 bases and J by 0 bases, with 7 bases between the two germline ends. This CDR3 has 13 residues. Per the germline V gene, CDR1 is SQVTM and CDR2 is ANQGSEA. CDR3 loop: CSVERTMNTEAFF. CDR3 DNA sequence: TGCAGCGTTGAAAGGACAATGAACACTGAAGCTTTCTTT.

The gene calls are TRBV7-2 and TRBJ1-2; D unclear. CDR3 length equals 16 residues. Germline CDR1 reads SGHTA; CDR2 reads FQGNSA. V gave up 2 bases and J gave up 4 bases, with 17 bases separating them. The CDR3, as DNA: TGTGCCAGCAGCTTACCCTCCCGCAGCCCGATCTATGGCTACACCTTC. As protein: CASSLPSRSPIYGYTF.

This chain uses TRBV6-1 with TRBJ2-5; 7 nucleotides align to TRBD1. The CDR3 sequence is 15 residues long. Losses at the gene ends were 2 bases for V and 1 base for J; bases not matched to a gene: 4. Germline lookup yields CDR1 MNHNS and CDR2 SASEGT. CDR3 sequence: CASSELTGVQETQYF. CDR3 DNA sequence: TGTGCCAGCAGTGAATTAACAGGGGTCCAAGAGACCCAGTACTTC.

CDR3 in DNA: TGCGCCAGCAGCCGCGGCCTGTGGGGCAATCAGCCCCAGCATTTT. This translates into CASSRGLWGNQPQHF. The chain employs TRBV4-1 and TRBJ1-5, with D unresolved. Trimming removed 4 bases from V and 2 bases from J, with 12 bases in between. The CDR3 length is 15 residues. The germline V gene encodes CDR1 MGHRA and CDR2 YSYEKL.

The chain employs TRBV6-1 and TRBJ1-2; D not resolved. Deletions cut 6 bases from V and 5 bases from J, with 7 bases between. CDR1 MNHNS and CDR2 SASEGT come from the germline V gene. The CDR3 spans 11 residues. CDR3 protein: CASRKEYGYTF. The DNA for the CDR3 is TGTGCCAGCAGGAAAGAGTATGGCTACACCTTC.

The gene calls are TRBV30 and TRBJ2-6; the D is unclear. This CDR3 is built from 14 residues. Germline V gives CDR1 GTSNPN, CDR2 SVGIG (reference sequence). Trimming cost V 2 bases and J 0 bases, with 5 bases left between them. For the CDR3, the DNA is TGTGCCTGGAGTTGGGTCTCTGGGGCCAACGTCCTGACTTTC. Encoded protein: CAWSWVSGANVLTF. The full variable domain, completed using reference TRBV30 and TRBJ2-6, is SQTIHQWPATLVQPVGSPLSLECTVEGTSNPNLYWYRQAAGRGLQLLFYSVGIGQISSEVPQNLSASRPQDRQFILSSKKLLLSDSGFYLCAWSWVSGANVLTFGAGSRLTVL.

V is TRBV29-1 and J is TRBJ2-6, with D maybe TRBD2 (6 bases). This CDR3 is 18 amino acids long. With 0 bases removed from V and 1 base from J, the gap between germline ends came to 16 bases. Germline V gene lookup returns CDR1 SQVTM and CDR2 ANQGSEA. CDR3 sequence: CSVEDREKSGSGANVLTF. CDR3 coding DNA: TGCAGCGTTGAAGATCGGGAGAAATCCGGTTCTGGGGCCAACGTCCTGACTTTC.

This clone was seen only a few times. The chain is built from TRBV6-1 and TRBJ2-2; D is ambiguous. Trimming stripped 7 bases from V and 1 base from J, with 10 bases between. The CDR3 is made up of 14 amino acids. Germline V gene lookup returns CDR1 MNHNS and CDR2 SASEGT. CDR3 bases: TGTGCCAGCACTCAGTCGCGGAACACCGGGGAGCTGTTTTTT. Translated: CASTQSRNTGELFF.

The CDR3 here is CASSQDPGAPWEQYF. CDR3 coding DNA: TGCGCCAGCAGCCAAGATCCGGGGGCGCCGTGGGAGCAGTACTTC. V gene TRBV4-1 combines with J gene TRBJ2-7; either TRBD1 or TRBD2 may supply D (6 bases each). Germline assignment: CDR1 MGHRA and CDR2 YSYEKL. Trimming left V 0 bases short and J 7 bases short, with 16 bases between. The CDR3 is 15 amino acids.